These 13 T cell receptor beta chains originate from one sample sequenced in a study of fetal regulatory T cell absence and autoimmunity. Repertoires were generated with immunoSEQ multiplex PCR, while TCRdb's copy carries only in-frame clones and drops some. The data hold 85,000 to 100,000 clones, with about 78% observed a single time. The sequenced sample was pancreas tissue. The receptors were gathered from a male donor with IPEX syndrome.

This clone was counted between two and nine times. The V and J genes are TRBV27 and TRBJ1-2; TRBD1 aligns across 8 bases. Germline loops: CDR1 MNHEY, CDR2 SMNVEV (reference sequence). Trimming took 7 bases from V and 7 from J; bases not matched to a gene: 8. This CDR3 has 13 amino acids. The CDR3 DNA reads TGTGCCAGCAAGAAGGACAGGGTGGCTGGCTACACCTTC. Protein: CASKKDRVAGYTF.

This clone was picked up a small number of times. The chain links TRBV6-6 to TRBJ1-5, with unresolved D. V shed 2 bases and J shed 0 bases, with 2 bases lying between them. The germline CDR1 and CDR2 sequences are MNHNY and SVGAGI (reference sequence). The CDR3 is made up of 13 amino acids. CDR3 bases: TGTGCCAGCAGTTACAATAGCAATCAGCCCCAGCATTTT. Amino acids: CASSYNSNQPQHF.

The V gene is TRBV27, the J gene TRBJ1-4; perhaps TRBD1 as D (6 bases). In germline, CDR1 is MNHEY, CDR2 SMNVEV (reference sequence). Trimming pared 5 bases from V and 1 base from J, leaving 17 bases between. The CDR3 has 17 amino acids. CDR3 residues: CASSPTGGGGTNEKLFF. The CDR3 DNA sequence: TGTGCCAGCAGTCCCACGGGGGGCGGAGGAACTAATGAAAAACTGTTTTTT.

Only a few counts were recorded for this clone. CDR3 sequence (DNA): TGTGCCAGCAGCCCCGGGACAGGGACCTACGAGCAGTACTTC. It translates to CASSPGTGTYEQYF. The chain links TRBV5-4 to TRBJ2-7, with 9 bases fitting TRBD1. Germline lookup yields CDR1 SGHNT and CDR2 YYREEE (reference sequence). This CDR3 is built from 14 residues. Trimming at V came to 4 bases and at J to 2 bases, leaving 4 bases not matched to a gene. Combining the CDR3 with reference TRBV5-4 and TRBJ2-7 gives the whole variable domain ETGVTQSPTHLIKTRGQQVTLRCSSQSGHNTVSWYQQALGQGPQFIFQYYREEENGRGNFPPRFSGLQFPNYSSELNVNALELDDSALYLCASSPGTGTYEQYFGPGTRLTVT.

The chain couples TRBV6-5 to TRBJ1-3, with D unresolved. Germline V lookup: CDR1 MNHEY, CDR2 SVGAGI. V lost 6 bases to trimming and J lost 4 bases, with 10 bases between them. The length of the CDR3 is 13 residues. This chain's CDR3 is CASSQYVGNTIYF. The DNA of the CDR3 is TGTGCCAGCAGCCAATACGTGGGAAACACCATATATTTT.

This chain uses TRBV30 with TRBJ1-3; D not certain. CDR1 is GTSNPN, CDR2 SVGIG, per germline (reference sequence). The V gene lost 1 base and the J gene lost 4 bases, with 8 bases spanning the gap. The CDR3 extends over 13 amino acids. In nucleotides, the CDR3 is TGTGCCTGGAGTGAACTGAACGGAAACACCATATATTTT. Protein product: CAWSELNGNTIYF.

J is TRBJ2-7 and V is TRBV11-3; no clear D gene. Deletions cut 3 bases from V and 5 bases from J, with 14 bases between. CDR1 SGHNT and CDR2 YENEEA come from the germline V gene. The CDR3 extends over 14 amino acids. The CDR3: CASSLETVPHEQYF. The CDR3 DNA is TGTGCCAGCAGCTTGGAGACGGTCCCACACGAGCAGTACTTC.

This clone was seen only once. The rearrangement joins TRBV5-1 to TRBJ1-2; the D gene is possibly TRBD1 (6 bases). Deletions cut 4 bases from V and 5 bases from J, with 15 bases between. The CDR3 totals 14 residues. Per the germline V gene, CDR1 is SGHRS and CDR2 is YFSETQ. CDR3 protein: CASSATGSMYGYTF. In nucleotides, the CDR3 is TGCGCCAGCAGCGCCACAGGGAGTATGTATGGCTACACCTTC.

The V call is TRBV6-4, the J call TRBJ2-1; TRBD2 matches at 10 bases. Per germline, CDR1 MRHNA and CDR2 SNTAGT. The V segment lost 8 bases and the J segment 8 bases; nucleotides outside the gene matches: 12. The length of the CDR3 is 15 residues. The CDR3 DNA is TGTGCCAGCCGATCCTCTAGCGGGGGAAAGGATGAGCAGTTCTTC. Protein product: CASRSSSGGKDEQFF.

The rearrangement uses TRBV2 and TRBJ1-1; no firm D call. The V gene's germline CDR1 is SNHLY and CDR2 FYNNEI. The CDR3 length is 15 residues. V was shortened by 9 bases and J by 1 base, with 18 bases between the two germline ends. The CDR3 nucleotides read TGTGCCAGTTTGGACTCAATAACTGGGAACACTGAAGCTTTCTTT. Its protein is CASLDSITGNTEAFF.

CDR3 in amino acids: CASSYSSRGTAGELFF. The CDR3 DNA sequence: TGTGCCAGCAGTTACTCTTCTCGGGGAACGGCCGGGGAGCTGTTTTTT. This rearrangement joins TRBV6-7 to TRBJ2-2, with D possibly being TRBD2 (5 bases). TRBV6-7 is filed as an ORF, its function uncertain. This CDR3 has 16 amino acids. V dropped 0 bases and J dropped 6 bases, with 14 bases sitting between them.

Within the sample, this clone is medium-sized (0.01 to 0.1%). The gene calls are TRBV4-2 and TRBJ1-5; weak D call: TRBD1 (5 bases). The CDR3 is 12 amino acids. Germline loops: CDR1 LGHNA, CDR2 YNFKEQ. The V and J ends lost 2 bases and 6 bases respectively, with 5 bases between them. The CDR3 region is CASSQQGQPQHF. The CDR3 DNA is TGTGCCAGCAGCCAACAGGGTCAGCCCCAGCATTTT.

The rearrangement joins TRBV5-4 to TRBJ2-3, with D possibly TRBD2 on 6 matching bases. Deletions cut 4 bases from V and 2 bases from J, with 17 bases between. Germline CDR1 is SGHNT and CDR2 is YYREEE (reference sequence). The CDR3 spans 16 residues. In DNA form, the CDR3 reads TGTGCCAGCAGCCAAATAACGGGAGCACCCACAGATACGCAGTATTTT. It yields the protein CASSQITGAPTDTQYF.